In this sample, the clone carrying this T cell receptor (beta chain) turned up a few times. The antigen remains unidentified. V dropped 4 bases and J dropped 3 bases, with 15 bases sitting between them. The germline CDR1 and CDR2 sequences are MDHEN and SYDVKM. The CDR3 length is 15 residues. The sample belongs to a study of graft-versus-host responses after intestinal transplantation. Study at large: All recipients were given anti-thymocyte globulin induction, and tacrolimus and steroids were then administered for three to four years.

Clones were sequenced by immunoSEQ multiplex PCR, and TCRdb holds only the in-frame ones, with some missing. The repertoire holds over 85,000 clones, around 91% seen once, with about 0.18% in the top ten. Study conclusions and caveats: Within allografts, high graft-versus-host to host-versus-graft clonal ratios were seen among patients with graft-donor T cell macrochimerism.

The gene calls are TRBV28 and TRBJ1-2; weak D call: TRBD1 (5 bases). This material consisted of unstimulated CD4+ T cells sorted from spleen or lymph node cells, taken before transplant. This TCR came from a human donor who was the organ donor for an intestinal transplant. The CDR3 here is CASSYSTAGYYGYTF. The CDR3 nucleotides are TGTGCCAGCAGTTACTCCACGGCAGGGTACTATGGCTACACCTTC.